This section outlines one T cell receptor beta chain sequence together with its context. Its antigen is unidentified. The data belong to a study of early T cells in non-severe SARS-CoV-2 infection. Looking at the study overall: Sequencing of bulk RNA from unsorted whole blood was done, without chain pairing.

Study results and limitations: Matching with VDJdb favored anti-spike CD8 responses (missing private and CD4 specificities).

Germline values: CDR1 SNHLY, CDR2 FYNNEI. There are 18 residues in the CDR3. Losses at the gene ends were 6 bases for V and 1 base for J; bases not matched to a gene: 13. cDNA molecules, individually, were tagged with unique molecular identifiers. TCRdb redid the calling of the 5' RACE reads with MiXCR, one entry per CDR3 protein. Seen here are approximately 66,000 distinct CDR3 sequences, over 10% observed once, and the top ten hold roughly 5%. The rearrangement uses TRBV2 and TRBJ2-1; 9 bases are shared with TRBD2. The sequence was collected from an adult who was a healthcare worker with PCR-confirmed SARS-CoV-2 infection or an uninfected control (not recorded which). Sample: whole blood. The CDR3 is CASSLTTAGGRSYNEQFF. The CDR3 DNA follows: TGTGCCAGCAGCCTTACGACTGCGGGGGGGCGATCCTACAATGAGCAGTTCTTC.